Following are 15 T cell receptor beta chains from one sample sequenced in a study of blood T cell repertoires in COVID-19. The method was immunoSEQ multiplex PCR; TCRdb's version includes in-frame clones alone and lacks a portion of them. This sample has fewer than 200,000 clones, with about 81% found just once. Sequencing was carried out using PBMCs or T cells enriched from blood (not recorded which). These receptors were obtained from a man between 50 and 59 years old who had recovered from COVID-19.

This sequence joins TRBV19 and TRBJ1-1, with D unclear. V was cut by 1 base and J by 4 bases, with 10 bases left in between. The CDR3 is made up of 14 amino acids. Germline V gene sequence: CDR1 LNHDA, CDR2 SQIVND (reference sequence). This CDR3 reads CASSIVSDGTEAFF. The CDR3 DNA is TGTGCCAGTAGTATAGTCAGCGATGGCACTGAAGCTTTCTTT.

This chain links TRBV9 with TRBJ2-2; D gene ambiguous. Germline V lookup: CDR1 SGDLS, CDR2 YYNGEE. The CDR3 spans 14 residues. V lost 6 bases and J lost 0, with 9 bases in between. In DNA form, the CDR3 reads TGTGCCAGCAAGCCTTTGGCGAACACCGGGGAGCTGTTTTTT. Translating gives CASKPLANTGELFF.

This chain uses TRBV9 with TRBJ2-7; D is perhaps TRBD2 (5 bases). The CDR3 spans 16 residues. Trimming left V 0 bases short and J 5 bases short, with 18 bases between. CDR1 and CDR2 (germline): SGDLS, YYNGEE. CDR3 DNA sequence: TGTGCCAGCAGCGTAGCCCCGACTACCTGGGAGAACGAGCAGTACTTC. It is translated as CASSVAPTTWENEQYF. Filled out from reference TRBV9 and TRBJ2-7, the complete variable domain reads DSGVTQTPKHLITATGQRVTLRCSPRSGDLSVYWYQQSLDQGLQFLIQYYNGEERAKGNILERFSAQQFPDLHSELNLSSLELGDSALYFCASSVAPTTWENEQYFGPGTRLTVT.

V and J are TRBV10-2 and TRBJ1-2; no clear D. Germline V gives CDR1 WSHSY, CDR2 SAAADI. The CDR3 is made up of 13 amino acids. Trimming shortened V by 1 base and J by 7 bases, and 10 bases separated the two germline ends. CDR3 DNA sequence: TGCGCCAGCAGTGAGTTGGGAGGAAGTGGCTACACCTTC. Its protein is CASSELGGSGYTF.

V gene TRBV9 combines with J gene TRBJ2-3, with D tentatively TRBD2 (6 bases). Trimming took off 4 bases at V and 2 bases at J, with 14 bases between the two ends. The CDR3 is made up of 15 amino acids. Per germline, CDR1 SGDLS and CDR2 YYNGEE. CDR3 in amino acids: CASSLGLQYTDTQYF. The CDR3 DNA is TGTGCCAGCAGCCTGGGACTGCAATACACAGATACGCAGTATTTT.

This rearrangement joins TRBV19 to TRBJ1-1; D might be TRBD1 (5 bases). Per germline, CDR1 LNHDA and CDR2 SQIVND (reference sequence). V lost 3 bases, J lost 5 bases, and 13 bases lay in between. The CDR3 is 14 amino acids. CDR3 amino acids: CASSIRAGDTEAFF. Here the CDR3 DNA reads TGTGCCAGTAGTATCAGGGCGGGAGATACTGAAGCTTTCTTT.

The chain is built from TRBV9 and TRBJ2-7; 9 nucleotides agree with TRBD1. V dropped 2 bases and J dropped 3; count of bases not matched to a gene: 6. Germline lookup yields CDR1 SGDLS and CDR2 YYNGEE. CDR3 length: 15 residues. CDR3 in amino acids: CASSVVPGQGYEQYF. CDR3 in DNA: TGTGCCAGCAGCGTCGTCCCGGGACAGGGCTACGAGCAGTACTTC.

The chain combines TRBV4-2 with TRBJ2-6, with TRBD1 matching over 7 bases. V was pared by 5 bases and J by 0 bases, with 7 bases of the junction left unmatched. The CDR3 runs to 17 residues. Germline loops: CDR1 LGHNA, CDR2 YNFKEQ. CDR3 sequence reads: CASSELYRGSGANVLTF. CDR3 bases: TGTGCCAGCAGCGAGTTATACAGGGGCTCTGGGGCCAACGTCCTGACTTTC.

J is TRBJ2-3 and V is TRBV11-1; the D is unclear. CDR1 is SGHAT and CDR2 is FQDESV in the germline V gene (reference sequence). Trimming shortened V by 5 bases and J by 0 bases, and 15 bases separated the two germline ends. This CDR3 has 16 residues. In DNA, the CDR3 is TGTGCCAGCAGCCCAAGCACGGGTGCTAGCACAGATACGCAGTATTTT. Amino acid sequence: CASSPSTGASTDTQYF.

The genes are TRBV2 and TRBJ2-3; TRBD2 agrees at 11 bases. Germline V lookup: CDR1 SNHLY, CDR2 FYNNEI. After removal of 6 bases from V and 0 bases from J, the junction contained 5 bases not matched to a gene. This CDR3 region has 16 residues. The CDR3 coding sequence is TGTGCCAGCAGGAAACTAGCGGGGGAAAGCACAGATACGCAGTATTTT. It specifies CASRKLAGESTDTQYF.

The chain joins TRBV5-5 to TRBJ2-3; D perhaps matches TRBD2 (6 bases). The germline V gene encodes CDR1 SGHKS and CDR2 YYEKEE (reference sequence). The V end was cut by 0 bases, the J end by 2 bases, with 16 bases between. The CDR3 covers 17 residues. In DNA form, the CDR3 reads TGTGCCAGCAGCTTGGCGGTGTTAGCGGCCTCCACAGATACGCAGTATTTT. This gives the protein CASSLAVLAASTDTQYF.

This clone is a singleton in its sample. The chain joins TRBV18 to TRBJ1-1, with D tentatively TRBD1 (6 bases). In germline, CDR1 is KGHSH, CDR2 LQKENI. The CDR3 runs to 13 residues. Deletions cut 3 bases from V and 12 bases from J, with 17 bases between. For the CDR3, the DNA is TGTGCCAGCTCACCTAGCCAGGACAGATTTCCTTTCTTT. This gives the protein CASSPSQDRFPFF.

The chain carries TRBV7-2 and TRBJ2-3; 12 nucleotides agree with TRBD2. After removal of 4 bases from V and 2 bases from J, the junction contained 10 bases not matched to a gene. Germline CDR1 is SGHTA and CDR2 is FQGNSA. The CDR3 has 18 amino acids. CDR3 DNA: TGTGCCAGCAGCTATAGACTAGCGGGGGCCATTAACACAGATACGCAGTATTTT. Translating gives CASSYRLAGAINTDTQYF.

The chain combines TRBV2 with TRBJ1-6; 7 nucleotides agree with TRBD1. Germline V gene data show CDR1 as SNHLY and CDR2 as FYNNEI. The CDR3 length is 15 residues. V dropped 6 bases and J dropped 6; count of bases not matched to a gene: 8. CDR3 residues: CASRLRDRGNSPLHF. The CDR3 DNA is TGTGCCAGCAGGCTCCGGGACAGAGGTAATTCACCCCTCCACTTT.

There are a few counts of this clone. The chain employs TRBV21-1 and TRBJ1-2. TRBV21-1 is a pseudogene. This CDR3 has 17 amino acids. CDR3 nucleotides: TGTGCCAGCAGCAAAATCAAGAGGCCCACTACTAACTATGGCTACACCTTC. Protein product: CASSKIKRPTTNYGYTF.